The 4 T cell receptor beta chains presented below share a single source sample, sequenced in a study of OX40 agonist ivuxolimab in advanced cancers. Repertoires were generated with immunoSEQ multiplex PCR, while TCRdb's copy carries only in-frame clones and drops some. The data show 45,000 to 70,000 clones, 70% to 90% seen once. The sequenced sample was CD4+ or CD8+ T cells sorted from blood, obtained in a trial of the OX40 agonist ivuxolimab. These receptors all come from an adult with an advanced solid tumor such as melanoma, head and neck, liver or kidney cancer.

The V call is TRBV5-6, the J call TRBJ1-1; 8 bases fit TRBD1. After removal of 4 bases from V and 1 base from J, the junction contained 3 bases not matched to a gene. CDR1 and CDR2 from the germline V gene are SGHDT and YYEEEE. The CDR3 covers 14 residues. The CDR3 DNA sequence: TGTGCCAGCAGCCGGACAGGGAGGAACACTGAAGCTTTCTTT. Its translation: CASSRTGRNTEAFF.

This chain connects TRBV29-1 to TRBJ1-5; 9 nucleotides line up with TRBD1. V trimming: 6 bases; J trimming: 0 bases; junction bases outside the gene matches: 3. From germline, CDR1 is SQVTM and CDR2 ANQGSEA. This CDR3 is built from 14 residues. CDR3 residues: CSVGTGHSNQPQHF. CDR3 DNA sequence: TGCAGCGTAGGGACAGGGCATAGCAATCAGCCCCAGCATTTT. The whole variable domain, filled in from reference TRBV29-1 and TRBJ1-5, reads SAVISQKPSRDICQRGTSLTIQCQVDSQVTMMFWYRQQPGQSLTLIATANQGSEATYESGFVIDKFPISRPNLTFSTLTVSNMSPEDSSIYLCSVGTGHSNQPQHFGDGTRLSIL.

The rearrangement joins TRBV5-4 to TRBJ2-1; D not resolved. V was trimmed by 0 bases and J by 8 bases, leaving 9 bases between them. The CDR3 extends over 13 amino acids. Germline V CDR1 and CDR2: SGHNT, YYREEE (reference sequence). The DNA of the CDR3 is TGTGCCAGCAGCTTGGACCCGGAGTATGAGCAGTTCTTC. Translating gives CASSLDPEYEQFF.

This chain joins TRBV6-1 and TRBJ2-4; D unresolved. V was cut by 8 bases and J by 0 bases, with 14 bases left in between. The germline V gene has CDR1 MNHNS and CDR2 SASEGT. The CDR3 runs 15 residues. CDR3 amino acids: CASLDSGLAKNIQYF. CDR3 bases: TGTGCCAGCCTTGATAGTGGGTTAGCCAAAAACATTCAGTACTTC.